The 21 T cell receptor beta chains below come from one sample, sequenced in a study of siplizumab effects on memory and regulatory T cells. Sequenced by immunoSEQ multiplex PCR; TCRdb stores in-frame clones only, minus some. The table records under 95,000 clones, roughly 94% of them present only once. Sequencing used non-Treg CD4+ T cells sorted from blood. These receptors all stem from a human donor in good health.

V gene TRBV20-1 combines with J gene TRBJ2-3; D remains unclear. Looked up from germline, CDR1 is DFQATT and CDR2 is SNEGSKA (reference sequence). V was shortened by 3 bases and J by 6 bases, with 4 bases between the two germline ends. The CDR3 covers 10 residues. The CDR3, as DNA: TGCAGTGCTAGGTGGGATACGCAGTATTTT. This sequence encodes CSARWDTQYF.

The chain is built from TRBV19 and TRBJ2-7; no definite D call. The CDR3 has 13 amino acids. The V end lost 3 bases, the J end lost 4 bases, and 10 bases lay between the germline ends. Germline V gives CDR1 LNHDA, CDR2 SQIVND (reference sequence). DNA of the CDR3: TGTGCCAGTAGTATTGTGTCCGGGTACGAGCAGTACTTC. Translating it yields CASSIVSGYEQYF.

CDR3 nucleotides: TGTGCCAGCAGTGATTTGAGCGAGCAGTACTTC. The encoded protein is CASSDLSEQYF. This chain links TRBV25-1 with TRBJ2-7, with unresolved D. Germline V gene lookup returns CDR1 MGHDK and CDR2 SYGVNS. V gave up 3 bases and J gave up 6 bases, with 6 bases separating them. The CDR3 is made up of 11 amino acids.

This chain joins TRBV19 and TRBJ1-5, with D unclear. The V and J ends lost 7 bases and 1 base respectively, with 14 bases between them. Germline V gene sequence: CDR1 LNHDA, CDR2 SQIVND (reference sequence). The CDR3 totals 15 residues. The CDR3 coding sequence is TGTGCCAGTAATGGGGTAAGGCAAAGCAATCAGCCCCAGCATTTT. Its translation: CASNGVRQSNQPQHF.

The genes are TRBV29-1 and TRBJ2-3; 10 bases match TRBD1. CDR3 length: 15 residues. With V trimmed by 4 bases and J by 2 bases, 6 bases remained unmatched. Per the germline V gene, CDR1 is SQVTM and CDR2 is ANQGSEA. The DNA of the CDR3 is TGCAGCGTTGCTCGGACAGGGGGTGACACAGATACGCAGTATTTT. It specifies CSVARTGGDTDTQYF.

This chain links TRBV7-9 with TRBJ2-5; D may be TRBD2 (5 bases). CDR3 length: 12 residues. Germline V gene lookup returns CDR1 SEHNR and CDR2 FQNEAQ (reference sequence). Trimming removed 1 base from V and 9 bases from J, with 9 bases in between. The CDR3 region is CASSLGERAQYF. The DNA for the CDR3 is TGTGCCAGCAGCTTAGGCGAGAGGGCCCAGTACTTC.

The V call is TRBV9, the J call TRBJ2-7; D is possibly TRBD2 (5 bases). V lost 4 bases to trimming and J lost 3 bases, with 8 bases between them. CDR1 and CDR2 from the germline V gene are SGDLS and YYNGEE. This CDR3 region has 12 residues. The chain's CDR3 is CASSPGSYEQYF. In nucleotides, the CDR3 is TGTGCCAGCAGCCCGGGGAGCTACGAGCAGTACTTC.

V and J are TRBV5-1 and TRBJ2-1, with 7 positions matching TRBD2. This CDR3 spans 15 amino acids. CDR1 SGHRS and CDR2 YFSETQ come from the germline V gene. With 2 bases clipped from V and 3 bases from J, the junction kept 5 bases outside the gene matches. CDR3 residues: CASSFTGGGYNEQFF. The DNA for the CDR3 is TGCGCCAGCAGCTTCACGGGGGGTGGCTACAATGAGCAGTTCTTC.

The chain carries TRBV14 and TRBJ1-1; D gene unclear. Germline CDR1 and CDR2: SGHDN and FVKESK. CDR3 length: 15 amino acids. Trimming stripped 0 bases from V and 3 bases from J, with 11 bases between. CDR3 DNA: TGTGCCAGCAGCCAAGATTTTAGCGCGTACACTGAAGCTTTCTTT. Encoded protein: CASSQDFSAYTEAFF.

As DNA, the CDR3 is TGTGCCAGCAGTGAAAGTCTGGGAGGCAATCAGCCCCAGCATTTT. Its translation is CASSESLGGNQPQHF. The chain couples TRBV6-1 to TRBJ1-5; D unclear. Trimming left V 2 bases short and J 2 bases short, with 10 bases between. CDR3 length: 15 residues. CDR1 MNHNS and CDR2 SASEGT come from the germline V gene.

This sequence joins TRBV10-3 and TRBJ2-1, with a possible D match to TRBD1 (5 bases). CDR1 ENHRY and CDR2 SYGVKD come from the germline V gene. The ends were cut back, 4 bases at V and 10 bases at J, with 8 bases in the middle. CDR3 length: 11 residues. Here the CDR3 reads CAISGQREQFF. In nucleotides, the CDR3 is TGTGCCATCAGTGGACAGAGGGAGCAGTTCTTC.

The chain combines TRBV6-5 with TRBJ2-7; 10 nucleotides align to TRBD1. This CDR3 contains 16 residues. Germline V gene sequence: CDR1 MNHEY, CDR2 SVGAGI. With 0 bases clipped from V and 3 bases from J, the junction kept 5 bases outside the gene matches. The CDR3 loop is CASSYSSGTGVYEQYF. In DNA form, the CDR3 reads TGTGCCAGCAGTTACTCCTCCGGGACAGGGGTCTACGAGCAGTACTTC.

The CDR3 is CASSLDRGRNGELFF. The CDR3 DNA is TGTGCCAGCAGTCTTGACAGGGGGCGTAACGGGGAGCTGTTTTTT. This sequence joins TRBV6-1 and TRBJ2-2, with 10 positions matching TRBD1. With 5 bases clipped from V and 7 bases from J, the junction kept 7 bases outside the gene matches. CDR1 and CDR2 (germline): MNHNS, SASEGT. CDR3 size: 15 residues.

The V call is TRBV11-3, the J call TRBJ1-1; 7 bases are shared with TRBD1. CDR3 length: 15 amino acids. With 5 bases clipped from V and 1 base from J, the junction kept 7 bases outside the gene matches. In germline, CDR1 is SGHNT, CDR2 YENEEA. This CDR3 is CASSARGQTNTEAFF. In DNA form, the CDR3 reads TGTGCCAGCAGCGCTAGGGGGCAGACGAACACTGAAGCTTTCTTT.

The rearrangement uses TRBV5-4 and TRBJ1-1, with TRBD1 as a possible D gene (5 bases). Between the trimmed V and J ends, which lost 0 bases and 0 bases, there was a span of 9 bases. This CDR3 is built from 15 residues. Germline CDR1 reads SGHNT; CDR2 reads YYREEE (reference sequence). CDR3 nucleotide sequence: TGTGCCAGCAGCTTGGTTAGGGGCCTGAACACTGAAGCTTTCTTT. Translation: CASSLVRGLNTEAFF.

V is TRBV5-1 and J is TRBJ2-5, with TRBD2 as a possible D gene (5 bases). V lost 4 bases and J 5 bases, leaving 18 bases between the germline ends. Germline V gene lookup returns CDR1 SGHRS and CDR2 YFSETQ. This CDR3 is built from 15 residues. The CDR3 reads CASSQRTTQRETQYF. In DNA form, the CDR3 reads TGCGCCAGCAGCCAGCGGACGACCCAGAGGGAGACCCAGTACTTC. Together with reference TRBV5-1 and TRBJ2-5, the CDR3 gives the full variable domain: KAGVTQTPRYLIKTRGQQVTLSCSPISGHRSVSWYQQTPGQGLQFLFEYFSETQRNKGNFPGRFSGRQFSNSRSEMNVSTLELGDSALYLCASSQRTTQRETQYFGPGTRLLVL.

V gene TRBV5-1 combines with J gene TRBJ2-1; 10 bases are shared with TRBD2. Germline V CDR1 and CDR2: SGHRS, YFSETQ. J was trimmed by 3 bases and V by 1 base; bases with no gene match: 1. CDR3 length: 15 amino acids. This CDR3 is CASSLRLAGYNEQFF. The CDR3 DNA is TGCGCCAGCAGCTTGCGACTAGCGGGCTACAATGAGCAGTTCTTC. Based on the CDR3 plus reference TRBV5-1 and TRBJ2-1, the full variable domain is KAGVTQTPRYLIKTRGQQVTLSCSPISGHRSVSWYQQTPGQGLQFLFEYFSETQRNKGNFPGRFSGRQFSNSRSEMNVSTLELGDSALYLCASSLRLAGYNEQFFGPGTRLTVL.

The J gene is TRBJ2-3, the V gene TRBV6-9; the match to TRBD2 covers 14 bases. J was trimmed by 2 bases and V by 5 bases; bases with no gene match: 6. Germline CDR1 MNHGY, CDR2 SVAAGI. The CDR3 totals 17 residues. CDR3 sequence reads: CASSRTSGGINTDTQYF. In DNA form, the CDR3 reads TGTGCCAGCAGTCGGACTAGCGGGGGGATAAACACAGATACGCAGTATTTT.

This clone was counted a single time. The chain joins TRBV4-2 to TRBJ1-1; D is unresolved. V dropped 3 bases and J dropped 3 bases, with 14 bases sitting between them. CDR1 is LGHNA, CDR2 YNFKEQ, per germline. CDR3 size: 15 residues. The CDR3 DNA is TGTGCCAGCAGCCAGTCCACTCGGGAGCACACTGAAGCTTTCTTT. Amino acids: CASSQSTREHTEAFF.

The J gene is TRBJ2-5, the V gene TRBV15; D is unresolved. Germline CDR1 LNHNV, CDR2 YYDKDF (reference sequence). The CDR3 loop spans 13 amino acids. Trimming pared 8 bases from V and 5 bases from J, leaving 15 bases between. This chain's CDR3 is CATSYGVQETQYF. DNA of the CDR3: TGTGCCACCTCTTATGGGGTACAGGAGACCCAGTACTTC.

This clone was counted once. This chain uses TRBV30 with TRBJ1-6; 8 bases match TRBD1. V lost 2 bases to trimming and J lost 4 bases; unmatched junction nucleotides: 4. CDR1 and CDR2 (germline): GTSNPN, SVGIG (reference sequence). The CDR3 is 15 residues long. CDR3 DNA: TGTGCCTGGAGTTGGACAGGGCATTATAATTCACCCCTCCACTTT. Translating gives CAWSWTGHYNSPLHF.